The 24 T cell receptor beta chains in this list originate from one sample, sequenced in a study of T cells in Graves' hyperthyroidism and ophthalmopathy. RNA transcripts provided the source from which TCR beta CDR3 regions were amplified. The HTBI set primed first-round TCR CDR3 RT-PCR. TCRdb passed the multiplex PCR reads through MiXCR, listing each CDR3 protein once. Here the sample spans approximately 640,000 distinct CDR3 sequences, 15% to 20% being singletons. The sample comprised blood. The receptors here all came from a woman in her twenties or thirties with Graves' hyperthyroidism.

The rearrangement uses TRBV28 and TRBJ2-3; TRBD2 matches 13 bases. Trimming cost V 4 bases and J 4 bases; bases outside gene matches: 8. The germline CDR1 and CDR2 sequences are MDHEN and SYDVKM. The length of the CDR3 is 17 residues. The DNA of the CDR3 is TGTGCCAGCAGTTCAGGACTAGCGGGAGTAAACGCAGATACGCAGTATTTT. Translating gives CASSSGLAGVNADTQYF.

This clonotype was observed at least ten times. The V call is TRBV20-1, the J call TRBJ2-3; a possible D gene is TRBD1 (6 bases). Germline values: CDR1 DFQATT, CDR2 SNEGSKA (reference sequence). The CDR3 consists of 16 residues. The V and J ends lost 1 base and 4 bases respectively, with 18 bases between them. The CDR3 coding sequence is TGCAGTGCTAGAGGTGAAGGGGGTACTAGATCAGATACGCAGTATTTT. It translates to CSARGEGGTRSDTQYF.

This clonotype has a count of ten or more. The CDR3 is CASSPSPGAGGYTF. The CDR3 nucleotides are TGTGCCAGCAGCCCTTCCCCGGGAGCTGGGGGCTACACCTTC. The V call is TRBV6-1, the J call TRBJ1-2; no definite D call. This CDR3 spans 14 amino acids. V lost 6 bases, J lost 8 bases, and 19 bases lay in between. Germline CDR1 MNHNS, CDR2 SASEGT.

This clonotype was observed many times. The chain combines TRBV6-1 with TRBJ1-2; no reliable D call. The V gene's germline CDR1 is MNHNS and CDR2 SASEGT. This CDR3 has 13 residues. V was pared by 3 bases and J by 6 bases, with 11 bases between. The CDR3 region is CASSEARPHGYTF. CDR3 in DNA: TGTGCCAGCAGTGAGGCCAGACCCCATGGCTACACCTTC.

V usage is TRBV28 and J usage is TRBJ1-5; D might be TRBD1 (6 bases). Germline V CDR1 and CDR2: MDHEN, SYDVKM. The CDR3 is 13 amino acids. Deletions cut 2 bases from V and 7 bases from J, with 9 bases between. CDR3 in amino acids: CASSLQGPQPQHF. CDR3 sequence (DNA): TGTGCCAGCAGTTTACAGGGGCCCCAGCCCCAGCATTTT.

The CDR3 DNA reads as TGTGCCAGCAGTTTAGCCGGGGTTTCTAATCAGCCCCAGCATTTT. This sequence encodes CASSLAGVSNQPQHF. The J gene is TRBJ1-5, the V gene TRBV27; no clear D gene. V was pared by 2 bases and J by 4 bases, with 12 bases between. The CDR3 consists of 15 residues. Germline V gives CDR1 MNHEY, CDR2 SMNVEV (reference sequence).

In its sample, this clonotype was seen many times. V is TRBV3-1 and J is TRBJ2-7, with TRBD1 identical over 8 bases. The CDR3 is 15 amino acids. Looked up from germline, CDR1 is LGHDT and CDR2 is YNNKEL (reference sequence). V trimming: 3 bases; J trimming: 3 bases; junction bases outside the gene matches: 7. The CDR3 DNA is TGTGCCAGCAGCCACTCCGGGACAGGTGTCTACGAGCAGTACTTC. Protein product: CASSHSGTGVYEQYF.

Ten or more counts support this clonotype. The chain carries TRBV6-1 and TRBJ1-1; D possibly corresponds to TRBD1 (6 bases). CDR3 length: 13 amino acids. Trimming cost V 7 bases and J 1 base, with 10 bases left between them. The V gene's germline CDR1 is MNHNS and CDR2 SASEGT. This CDR3 reads CASTQGKNTEAFF. DNA of the CDR3: TGTGCCAGCACCCAGGGGAAGAACACTGAAGCTTTCTTT.

This clonotype was counted at least ten times. The chain couples TRBV30 to TRBJ1-3, with a weak D call TRBD1 (5 bases). The CDR3 has 14 amino acids. CDR1 and CDR2 from the germline V gene are GTSNPN and SVGIG (reference sequence). With 3 bases removed from V and 5 bases from J, the gap between germline ends came to 14 bases. The CDR3 DNA sequence: TGTGCCTGGAGCCCCGACAGCGCCCGAAACACCATATATTTT. This translates into CAWSPDSARNTIYF.

The rearrangement joins TRBV7-9 to TRBJ2-2, with 14 bases lining up with TRBD2. The CDR3 is 16 amino acids. The V segment lost 3 bases and the J segment 6 bases; nucleotides outside the gene matches: 3. Germline V gives CDR1 SEHNR, CDR2 FQNEAQ (reference sequence). The CDR3 loop reads CASSFVTSGRAGELFF. As DNA, the CDR3 is TGTGCCAGCAGCTTCGTGACTAGCGGGAGGGCCGGGGAGCTGTTTTTT.

This clonotype was seen at least ten times. V gene TRBV20-1 combines with J gene TRBJ2-7, with 7 bases that match TRBD1. V lost 8 bases, J lost 5 bases, and 12 bases stayed unmatched. Germline loops: CDR1 DFQATT, CDR2 SNEGSKA (reference sequence). This CDR3 is 13 amino acids long. The CDR3 DNA reads TGCAGTTCTCCGGGACAGCGTACCCACGAGCAGTACTTC. Residues: CSSPGQRTHEQYF.

The chain employs TRBV7-9 and TRBJ2-7, with D maybe TRBD2 (6 bases). V was trimmed by 5 bases and J by 0 bases, leaving 14 bases between them. Germline V gives CDR1 SEHNR, CDR2 FQNEAQ (reference sequence). The CDR3 covers 15 residues. CDR3 sequence: CASSPGLLLSYEQYF. The CDR3 DNA is TGTGCCAGCAGCCCGGGACTTCTCCTCTCCTACGAGCAGTACTTC.

The sample holds many counts of this clonotype. V gene TRBV12-3 or TRBV12-4 combines with J gene TRBJ1-2; D ambiguous. V was trimmed by 1 base and J by 8 bases, leaving 20 bases between them. This CDR3 region has 16 residues. The CDR3 DNA follows: TGTGCCAGCAGTTTAGACAAAGAATCAGTCCCTCGGGGCTACACCTTC. This codes for CASSLDKESVPRGYTF.

This sequence joins TRBV7-9 and TRBJ1-5, with TRBD1 identical over 8 bases. Trimming cost V 3 bases and J 6 bases; bases outside gene matches: 7. Germline CDR1 and CDR2: SEHNR and FQNEAQ (reference sequence). The CDR3 is made up of 15 amino acids. CDR3 sequence reads: CASSLGSGGVQPQHF. The CDR3 DNA is TGTGCCAGCAGCTTGGGGTCAGGGGGCGTTCAGCCCCAGCATTTT.

On this clonotype itself: Mismatch with germline at one junction end may stem from a read error. V and J are TRBV28 and TRBJ1-6, with D uncertain. The length of the CDR3 is 14 residues. The V gene's germline CDR1 is MDHEN and CDR2 SYDVKM. The CDR3 loop is CASCLYGNSSPLHF. Here the CDR3 DNA reads TGTGCCAGCTGTTTATATGGCAACAGTTCACCCCTCCACTTT.

Remarks on this clonotype: The junction shows a germline mismatch at one end, possibly a read error. The chain recombines TRBV20-1 with TRBJ1-2; 9 bases fit TRBD1. Germline V CDR1 and CDR2: DFQATT, SNEGSKA (reference sequence). CDR3 length equals 15 residues. The CDR3 reads CSARDMTGGVYGCTF. The DNA for the CDR3 is TGCAGTGCTAGAGATATGACAGGGGGGGTATATGGCTGCACCTTC.

This clonotype has at least ten counts. V gene TRBV15 combines with J gene TRBJ2-1; 7 bases align to TRBD2. The CDR3 extends over 15 amino acids. The germline gives CDR1 LNHNV, CDR2 YYDKDF (reference sequence). Trimming cost V 2 bases and J 7 bases; bases outside gene matches: 8. For the CDR3, the DNA is TGTGCCACCAGCAGACAACAGACAGCGGGGAATGAGCAGTTCTTC. Translation gives CATSRQQTAGNEQFF. The full variable domain, completed using reference TRBV15 and TRBJ2-1, is DAMVIQNPRYQVTQFGKPVTLSCSQTLNHNVMYWYQQKSSQAPKLLFHYYDKDFNNEADTPDNFQSRRPNTSFCFLDIRSPGLGDTAMYLCATSRQQTAGNEQFFGPGTRLTVL.

This clonotype was seen only a few times. The V and J genes are TRBV24-1 and TRBJ2-3, with TRBD2 identical over 8 bases. This CDR3 has 16 residues. Germline values: CDR1 KGHDR, CDR2 SFDVKD. J gave up 0 bases and V 0 bases, and 1 base lay outside the gene matches. The CDR3 reads CATSDLTSGSTDTQYF. The CDR3 DNA reads TGTGCCACCAGTGATTTGACTAGCGGTAGCACAGATACGCAGTATTTT.

This clonotype has more than one count but fewer than ten. The chain has TRBV4-3 and TRBJ2-1; TRBD2 agrees at 11 bases. In germline, CDR1 is LGHNA, CDR2 YSLEER. The CDR3 length is 18 residues. V lost 0 bases, J lost 7 bases, and 11 bases stayed unmatched. CDR3 residues: CASSQDQLAGGRKNEQFF. In nucleotides, the CDR3 is TGCGCCAGCAGCCAAGACCAGTTAGCGGGAGGGCGAAAAAATGAGCAGTTCTTC.

This clonotype came up many times. The rearrangement joins TRBV6-1 to TRBJ2-5; the match to TRBD2 covers 16 bases. This CDR3 comprises 18 residues. Unmatched junction bases numbered 15, after V lost 10 bases and J lost 4 bases. CDR1 is MNHNS and CDR2 is SASEGT in the germline V gene. The CDR3 nucleotides are TGTGCCACTACACCGGGACTAGCGGGAGGGGGATGGGGAGAGACCCAGTACTTC. Protein sequence: CATTPGLAGGGWGETQYF.

The J gene is TRBJ1-2, the V gene TRBV7-9; D is unresolved. With 5 bases removed from V and 0 bases from J, the gap between germline ends came to 10 bases. This CDR3 is 14 amino acids long. Germline V CDR1 and CDR2: SEHNR, FQNEAQ (reference sequence). The DNA for the CDR3 is TGTGCCAGCAGCGCTTCCGCAGCTAACTATGGCTACACCTTC. It translates to CASSASAANYGYTF.

This clonotype was observed many times. The chain links TRBV11-2 to TRBJ2-7, with TRBD1 identical over 8 bases. Germline CDR1 reads SGHAT; CDR2 reads FQNNGV. The CDR3 covers 16 residues. J gave up 3 bases and V 1 base, and 8 bases lay outside the gene matches. The CDR3 loop reads CASSLVPPGTGYEQYF. CDR3 sequence (DNA): TGTGCCAGCAGCTTAGTCCCACCCGGGACAGGCTACGAGCAGTACTTC.

This clonotype was recorded at least ten times. The chain carries TRBV12-3 or TRBV12-4 and TRBJ2-7, with TRBD2 matching 13 bases. This CDR3 has 15 residues. V gave up 5 bases and J gave up 7 bases; unmatched junction bases: 8. The CDR3 coding sequence is TGTGCCAGCAGTCCCGGGACTAGCGGGACGTTTGAGCAGTACTTC. It encodes CASSPGTSGTFEQYF.

This clonotype was detected many times. The chain links TRBV12-3 or TRBV12-4 to TRBJ2-2; D call uncertain. The CDR3 has 12 amino acids. V lost 6 bases and J lost 8, with 10 bases in between. The CDR3 region has the DNA TGTGCCAGCAGACCTCAGGAGGGGGAGCTGTTTTTT. It translates to CASRPQEGELFF.